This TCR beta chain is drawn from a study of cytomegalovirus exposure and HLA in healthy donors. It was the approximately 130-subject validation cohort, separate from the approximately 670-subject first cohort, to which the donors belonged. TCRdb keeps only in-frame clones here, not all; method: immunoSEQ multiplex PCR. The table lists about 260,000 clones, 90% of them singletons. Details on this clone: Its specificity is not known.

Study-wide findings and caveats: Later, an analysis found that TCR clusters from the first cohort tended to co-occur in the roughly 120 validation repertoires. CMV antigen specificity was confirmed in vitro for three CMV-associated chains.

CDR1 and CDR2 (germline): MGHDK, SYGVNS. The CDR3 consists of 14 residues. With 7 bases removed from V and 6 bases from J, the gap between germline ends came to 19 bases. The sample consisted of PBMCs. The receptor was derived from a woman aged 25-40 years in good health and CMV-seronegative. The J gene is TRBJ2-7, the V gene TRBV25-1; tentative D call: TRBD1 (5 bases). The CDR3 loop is CASTPTFRQSEQYF. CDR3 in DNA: TGTGCCAGCACCCCCACATTCAGACAGTCCGAGCAGTACTTC.